This TCR beta chain was captured by sequencing in a study of CD8+ T cells in alopecia areata (dated 2018 in TCRdb). Context from the whole study: Treated patients were enrolled in an open-label pilot trial of oral tofacitinib, 5 to 10 mg twice daily, for moderate-to-severe alopecia areata. Biopsies were taken from tofacitinib-treated patients at baseline and again at 4 and 24 weeks into treatment, and several of those patients also had a later scalp biopsy. RNA came from the PAXgene miRNA kit for fixed scalp, the miRNeasy kit for PBMCs, and the RNeasy kit for mouse skin. Patients stayed on tofacitinib for 6 to 18 months and then had 6 months of follow-up off drug so that delayed response and recurrence could be assessed. The SALT score, which quantifies the percentage of affected scalp surface area, was used to measure disease severity in treated patients. TCRbeta CDR3 regions were amplified by immunoSEQ multiplex PCR using 35 Vbeta forward and 13 Jbeta reverse primers. Scalp clonality was compared among normal scalp (n=4), patchy alopecia areata scalp (n=8), and alopecia totalis/universalis scalp (n=8). Scalp tissue and sorted CD4+ and CD8+ peripheral blood T cells from patchy and totalis/universalis alopecia areata patients and from healthy controls were covered by human TCRbeta sequencing. The study used high-throughput TCRbeta sequencing to examine T cell clonal expansion in alopecia areata, in both the C3H/HeJ mouse model and human patients. Broader findings and caveats from the paper: Compared with mice, TCR sequences shared between patients were less clear, possibly partly because of HLA diversity across the patient population. Because the treated cohort was small and included a single nonresponder, larger studies are needed to assess links between baseline CD8+ expansion and response. Scalp clonality and the number of expanded CD8+ clones among the top 100 scalp clones were significantly decreased by tofacitinib. Unlike mouse skin, where gammadelta T cells dominate, normal human skin contains resident alphabeta T cells that get sequenced too, which complicates analysis of the scalp TCR repertoire. Many expanded lesional clones persisted in scalp and blood during tofacitinib treatment, which may partly explain relapse after stopping treatment. Compared with normal scalp, lesional scalp had higher clonality and more expanded CD8+ clones, particularly in alopecia totalis/universalis, a pattern that suggests antigenic drive.

The meaning of the sample's time point label: about 4 weeks on oral tofacitinib. The sample's treatment or condition label is to be understood as: oral pan-JAK inhibitor, 5-10 mg twice daily. From alopecia areata patients, peripheral blood was collected along with lesional scalp punch biopsies. After PBMCs were isolated by density centrifugation and stained for CD3, CD4 and CD8, a FACSAria was used to sort CD4+ and CD8+ T cells. About this clone itself: No antigen is known for it. This could be a read error, since a much larger clone is one nucleotide away.

V sheds 5 bases and J sheds 4 bases, leaving 11 bases between their ends. There are 13 amino acids in the CDR3, from cysteine to phenylalanine inclusive. The kept DNA is CDR3 alone, 39 bases in frame from the first base. The germline V gene (reference sequence) yields PRHDT for CDR1 and FYEKMQ for CDR2. Libraries were constructed by the immunoSEQ multiplex PCR assay. RNA was extracted from all samples and reverse transcribed into cDNA, which served as template for TCR sequencing. First-strand cDNA was synthesized with SuperScript III using a 2:1 mix of oligo-dT and random hexamers. A synthetic immune receptor repertoire was used to assess amplification bias, and residual bias was removed computationally. As for the authors' bioinformatics: Raw reads were preprocessed to remove errors, and CDR3 was defined by IMGT conventions from the conserved cysteine to phenylalanine. Clonality was calculated as 1 minus Shannon entropy normalized by log2 of the number of productive unique TCRs. Scalp TCRbeta sequences were cross-referenced with sorted blood CD4 and CD8 repertoires so that the CD4 or CD8 identity of scalp clones could be inferred. TCRdb carries this immuneACCESS record with in-frame sequences only. Its versions omit some clonotypes, under half of them owing to an unresolved V gene in the studies checked, with the rest unexplained. Clonal size and the V and J genes are those of that table, whereas D and trimming came from the DNA. In all, the sample holds about 150,000 clones, and roughly 50% of those were seen once. The ten largest clones take up about 15% of the sample.

This sequence originates from a human donor with alopecia areata. The chain is made from TRBV13 and TRBJ1-1, with TRBD1 perhaps the D gene, on 6 matching bases. Sequencing used CD8+ T cells sorted from blood, obtained at week 4, from a patient treated with tofacitinib. The DNA sequence is TGTGCCAGCAGCCCCACAGGGAGCACTGAAGCTTTCTTT. The encoded protein is CASSPTGSTEAFF. Outside the CDR3, residues come from the reference TRBV13 and TRBJ1-1 proteins, so the full variable domain is: AAGVIQSPRHLIKEKRETATLKCYPIPRHDTVYWYQQGPGQDPQFLISFYEKMQSDKGSIPDRFSAQQFSDYHSELNMSSLELGDSALYFCASSPTGSTEAFFGQGTRLTVV.